A single sample gave rise to the 32 T cell receptor beta chains below, sequenced in a study of CD8 T cells in Susac syndrome. Random hexamers were used to reverse transcribe an amount of roughly 0.5 to 1 ug RNA. Each CDR3 protein gets one entry after TCRdb re-called the immunoSEQ multiplex PCR reads with MiXCR. The repertoire holds 160,000 or so distinct CDR3 sequences, with 94% as singletons. Sample: CD4+ T cells from PBMCs. The receptor set was obtained from a human donor with multiple sclerosis.

The rearrangement joins TRBV20-1 to TRBJ2-1, with 11 bases aligning to TRBD2. After removal of 3 bases from V and 7 bases from J, the junction contained 11 bases not matched to a gene. Per the germline V gene, CDR1 is DFQATT and CDR2 is SNEGSKA (reference sequence). The CDR3 is 16 residues long. The DNA for the CDR3 is TGCAGTGCTAGGGTAGTTAGCGGGAGGGGGGAGAATGAGCAGTTCTTC. Protein: CSARVVSGRGENEQFF.

The chain joins TRBV5-6 to TRBJ2-7, with D perhaps TRBD2 (6 bases). The germline V gene has CDR1 SGHDT and CDR2 YYEEEE. The CDR3 totals 12 residues. V gave up 7 bases and J gave up 4 bases, with 12 bases separating them. The CDR3 region is CASGGGPYEQYF. In DNA, the CDR3 is TGTGCCAGCGGAGGAGGGCCGTACGAGCAGTACTTC.

This chain uses TRBV15 with TRBJ2-3; D gene ambiguous. The CDR3 extends over 12 amino acids. In germline, CDR1 is LNHNV, CDR2 YYDKDF (reference sequence). V shed 5 bases and J shed 8 bases, with 11 bases lying between them. Here the CDR3 DNA reads TGTGCCACCAGCGGATACTCGGGTACGCAGTATTTT. Protein: CATSGYSGTQYF.

The chain recombines TRBV12-5 with TRBJ2-1, with no clear D. The length of the CDR3 is 15 residues. Germline V gene data show CDR1 as LGHNT and CDR2 as FRNRAP. V was trimmed by 0 bases and J by 3 bases, leaving 9 bases between them. The CDR3 here is CASGLVDQFYNEQFF. CDR3 nucleotides: TGTGCTAGTGGTTTGGTGGACCAATTCTACAATGAGCAGTTCTTC.

The gene calls are TRBV29-1 and TRBJ2-7; D uncertain. CDR1 and CDR2 from the germline V gene are SQVTM and ANQGSEA. Trimming removed 0 bases at V and 1 base at J, with 10 bases between. The CDR3 sequence is 14 residues long. CDR3 region: CSVEDPGYSYEQYF. The CDR3 DNA sequence: TGCAGCGTTGAAGATCCTGGCTATTCCTACGAGCAGTACTTC.

The V gene is TRBV20-1, the J gene TRBJ1-2, with D unresolved. CDR1 is DFQATT, CDR2 SNEGSKA, per germline (reference sequence). V lost 3 bases, J lost 7 bases, and 18 bases lay in between. This CDR3 has 14 residues. The DNA for the CDR3 is TGCAGTGCTAGGAAGGGAGGGAGGACTACTGGCTACACCTTC. Translated: CSARKGGRTTGYTF.

The rearrangement joins TRBV18 to TRBJ1-1; D ambiguous. Between the trimmed V and J ends, which lost 7 bases and 3 bases, there was a span of 15 bases. Germline CDR1 and CDR2: KGHSH and LQKENI. CDR3 length: 14 residues. Written as DNA, the CDR3 is TGTGCCAGCTTGCGCGCGATTCGGGACACTGAAGCTTTCTTT. This codes for CASLRAIRDTEAFF.

V is TRBV4-3 and J is TRBJ2-6; D may be TRBD2 (5 bases). V lost 4 bases and J 0 bases, leaving 10 bases between the germline ends. CDR1 LGHNA and CDR2 YSLEER come from the germline V gene. The length of the CDR3 is 16 residues. CDR3 sequence reads: CASSRGADSGANVLTF. The CDR3, as DNA: TGCGCCAGCAGCCGGGGAGCGGACTCTGGGGCCAACGTCCTGACTTTC.

In DNA, the CDR3 is TGTGCCTTCTCCCGGGATCAGGTCTATGGCTACACCTTC. Residues: CAFSRDQVYGYTF. The V and J genes are TRBV30 and TRBJ1-2, with no clear D. The CDR3 has 13 amino acids. The ends were cut back, 7 bases at V and 4 bases at J, with 16 bases in the middle. Germline V gives CDR1 GTSNPN, CDR2 SVGIG (reference sequence).

This rearrangement joins TRBV2 to TRBJ1-5; a weak D match, TRBD1 (5 bases). The germline V gene encodes CDR1 SNHLY and CDR2 FYNNEI. V was pared by 11 bases and J by 1 base, with 12 bases between. The CDR3 runs 13 residues. DNA of the CDR3: TGTGCCGGAAGGGGTTCGAGCAATCAGCCCCAGCATTTT. Its protein product is CAGRGSSNQPQHF.

This sequence joins TRBV3-1 and TRBJ1-2; the D gene is possibly TRBD1 (5 bases). V was trimmed by 0 bases and J by 1 base, leaving 12 bases between them. CDR1 LGHDT and CDR2 YNNKEL come from the germline V gene (reference sequence). This CDR3 comprises 16 residues. CDR3 in DNA: TGTGCCAGCAGCCAAGAACAGGACCGTTTTAACTATGGCTACACCTTC. It yields the protein CASSQEQDRFNYGYTF.

The rearrangement joins TRBV15 to TRBJ1-5; D might be TRBD1 (5 bases). The CDR3 length is 15 residues. Germline CDR1 reads LNHNV; CDR2 reads YYDKDF (reference sequence). V was cut by 0 bases and J by 7 bases, with 13 bases left in between. The CDR3 loop reads CATSRDQGGRQPQHF. DNA of the CDR3: TGTGCCACCAGCAGAGACCAGGGAGGGCGGCAGCCCCAGCATTTT. The full variable domain, rest sourced from reference TRBV15 and TRBJ1-5, is DAMVIQNPRYQVTQFGKPVTLSCSQTLNHNVMYWYQQKSSQAPKLLFHYYDKDFNNEADTPDNFQSRRPNTSFCFLDIRSPGLGDTAMYLCATSRDQGGRQPQHFGDGTRLSIL.

For the CDR3, the DNA is TGTGCCAGCTCACCGGGCCTGAATGAAGAGACCCAGTACTTC. Its translation is CASSPGLNEETQYF. The chain joins TRBV18 to TRBJ2-5; no definite D call. Germline assignment: CDR1 KGHSH and CDR2 LQKENI. There are 14 residues in the CDR3. V was cut by 3 bases and J by 3 bases, with 11 bases left in between.

The count of this clonotype is one. The rearrangement links TRBV25-1 to TRBJ1-2, with D perhaps matching TRBD1 (6 bases). With 1 base removed from V and 8 bases from J, the gap between germline ends came to 17 bases. The CDR3 is 15 amino acids. Per the germline V gene, CDR1 is MGHDK and CDR2 is SYGVNS. The CDR3 here is CASSESNKGGGGYTF. As DNA, the CDR3 is TGTGCCAGCAGTGAATCAAATAAAGGGGGTGGCGGCTACACCTTC.

The chain links TRBV6-5 to TRBJ1-2, with no clear D. The germline CDR1 and CDR2 sequences are MNHEY and SVGAGI. Trimming took off 9 bases at V and 0 bases at J, with 14 bases between the two ends. The CDR3 length is 14 residues. CDR3: CASCVSSANYGYTF. In DNA form, the CDR3 reads TGTGCCAGTTGTGTCTCTTCCGCTAACTATGGCTACACCTTC.

The chain joins TRBV18 to TRBJ1-2, with 9 bases fitting TRBD1. CDR1 and CDR2 from the germline V gene are KGHSH and LQKENI. Trimming took 0 bases from V and 5 from J; bases not matched to a gene: 4. CDR3 length: 15 amino acids. This chain's CDR3 is CASSPPEDRGYGYTF. The CDR3, as DNA: TGTGCCAGCTCACCACCAGAGGACAGGGGATATGGCTACACCTTC. The full variable domain, in which reference TRBV18 and TRBJ1-2 provide the parts outside the CDR3, is NAGVMQNPRHLVRRRGQEARLRCSPMKGHSHVYWYRQLPEEGLKFMVYLQKENIIDESGMPKERFSAEFPKEGPSILRIQQVVRGDSAAYFCASSPPEDRGYGYTFGSGTRLTVV.

This rearrangement joins TRBV10-2 to TRBJ1-1, with D possibly TRBD1 on 6 matching bases. The germline gives CDR1 WSHSY, CDR2 SAAADI. Trimming left V 11 bases short and J 5 bases short, with 30 bases between. The CDR3 totals 17 residues. CDR3 loop: CACTPSGGRDKSTEAFF. DNA for the CDR3: TGCGCCTGCACCCCCAGCGGGGGGCGGGACAAATCAACTGAAGCTTTCTTT.

This rearrangement joins TRBV10-3 to TRBJ2-3; 9 nucleotides align to TRBD1. V was clipped by 5 bases and J by 2 bases; unmatched bases: 5. This CDR3 region has 15 residues. Germline values: CDR1 ENHRY, CDR2 SYGVKD. CDR3 in DNA: TGTGCCATCAGTTCGGACAGGGGAAACACAGATACGCAGTATTTT. This gives the protein CAISSDRGNTDTQYF.

The rearrangement joins TRBV5-1 to TRBJ1-2; D not certain. V gave up 4 bases and J gave up 2 bases, with 9 bases separating them. Germline CDR1 SGHRS, CDR2 YFSETQ. The CDR3 is 13 amino acids. Here the CDR3 reads CASSRGSNYGYTF. The CDR3, as DNA: TGCGCCAGCAGCCGGGGATCCAACTATGGCTACACCTTC.

This clonotype was observed a single time. The rearrangement links TRBV12-3 or TRBV12-4 to TRBJ2-5; D is possibly TRBD2 (6 bases). Between the trimmed V and J ends, which lost 8 bases and 0 bases, there was a span of 16 bases. This CDR3 has 15 amino acids. The CDR3 nucleotides read TGTGCCAGCCGCACATTGGGGGGATACCAAGAGACCCAGTACTTC. The encoded protein is CASRTLGGYQETQYF.

CDR3 in amino acids: CASSYSYSNQPQHF. The CDR3 region has the DNA TGTGCCAGCAGTTATAGCTATAGCAATCAGCCCCAGCATTTT. This chain uses TRBV6-5 with TRBJ1-5; D unclear. V lost 3 bases and J lost 0, with 6 bases in between. The V gene's germline CDR1 is MNHEY and CDR2 SVGAGI. CDR3 size: 14 residues.

The chain carries TRBV20-1 and TRBJ2-1; 11 bases are shared with TRBD2. The V and J ends lost 1 base and 1 base, in that order; junction bases with no gene match: 9. Per the germline V gene, CDR1 is DFQATT and CDR2 is SNEGSKA (reference sequence). The CDR3 consists of 18 residues. For the CDR3, the DNA is TGCAGTGCTAGAGGGCTACTAGCGGGAGTTTTGTCCTACAATGAGCAGTTCTTC. It encodes CSARGLLAGVLSYNEQFF.

V is TRBV28 and J is TRBJ2-7, with TRBD2 matching 15 bases. Per the germline V gene, CDR1 is MDHEN and CDR2 is SYDVKM. The ends lost 5 bases at V and 9 bases at J; junction bases unmatched: 14. The CDR3 has 17 amino acids. CDR3 loop: CASSTFPGLAGGLGQYF. The CDR3 DNA reads as TGTGCCAGCAGTACTTTCCCGGGACTAGCGGGGGGCCTTGGGCAGTACTTC.

The V gene is TRBV3-1, the J gene TRBJ2-2; D perhaps matches TRBD2 (7 bases). Germline V gene lookup returns CDR1 LGHDT and CDR2 YNNKEL (reference sequence). Trimming removed 1 base from V and 0 bases from J, with 15 bases in between. The CDR3 has 18 amino acids. The DNA for the CDR3 is TGTGCCAGCAGCCAAGTTTGGGGGGGGGCTTCGAACACCGGGGAGCTGTTTTTT. It is translated as CASSQVWGGASNTGELFF. The whole variable domain, remainder taken from reference TRBV3-1 and TRBJ2-2, is DTAVSQTPKYLVTQMGNDKSIKCEQNLGHDTMYWYKQDSKKFLKIMFSYNNKELIINETVPNRFSPKSPDKAHLNLHINSLELGDSAVYFCASSQVWGGASNTGELFFGEGSRLTVL.

V and J are TRBV15 and TRBJ1-2, with unresolved D. This CDR3 comprises 13 residues. Germline values: CDR1 LNHNV, CDR2 YYDKDF (reference sequence). V was clipped by 5 bases and J by 8 bases, with 15 bases between them. This CDR3 is CATSERAFAGYTF. The CDR3, as DNA: TGTGCCACCAGCGAGAGAGCGTTTGCCGGCTACACCTTC.

The J gene is TRBJ2-7, the V gene TRBV6-2 or TRBV6-3; TRBD2 might be the D (5 bases). Looked up from germline, CDR1 is MNHEY and CDR2 is SVGEGT. The CDR3 totals 15 residues. V dropped 2 bases and J dropped 0 bases, with 11 bases sitting between them. CDR3 loop: CASSYSGYHSYEQYF. CDR3 bases: TGTGCCAGCAGTTACAGCGGCTACCACTCCTACGAGCAGTACTTC.

V is TRBV5-6 and J is TRBJ2-5; a weak D match, TRBD2 (6 bases). Germline assignment: CDR1 SGHDT and CDR2 YYEEEE. The CDR3 is 13 residues long. V lost 0 bases to trimming and J lost 5 bases, with 8 bases between them. The CDR3: CASSLDSGETQYF. The CDR3 region has the DNA TGTGCCAGCAGCTTGGATAGCGGCGAGACCCAGTACTTC.

The rearrangement links TRBV6-2 or TRBV6-3 to TRBJ2-2, with 9 nucleotides matching TRBD2. Germline trimming cut 0 bases from V and 6 bases from J; bases unmatched to any gene: 8. Germline V gene data show CDR1 as MNHEY and CDR2 as SVGEGT. The CDR3 runs 17 residues. CDR3 loop: CASSYSGLAGSPGELFF. The CDR3 region has the DNA TGTGCCAGCAGTTACTCGGGTCTAGCGGGAAGTCCCGGGGAGCTGTTTTTT.

The chain combines TRBV6-6 with TRBJ2-7; 9 bases align to TRBD2. After removal of 5 bases from V and 7 bases from J, the junction contained 15 bases not matched to a gene. The CDR3 is 16 amino acids. CDR1 is MNHNY, CDR2 SVGAGI, per germline (reference sequence). DNA for the CDR3: TGTGCCAGCAGTCCGACCCGGGCTAGCGGGACGGGTGAGCAGTACTTC. It codes for CASSPTRASGTGEQYF.

This chain connects TRBV2 to TRBJ2-2; D is unresolved. V was clipped by 4 bases and J by 0 bases, with 3 bases between them. Germline V gene sequence: CDR1 SNHLY, CDR2 FYNNEI. The length of the CDR3 is 13 residues. The CDR3 sequence: CASSASNTGELFF. The DNA for the CDR3 is TGTGCCAGCAGTGCCTCGAACACCGGGGAGCTGTTTTTT.

This sequence joins TRBV4-2 and TRBJ2-6, with 9 positions matching TRBD1. CDR1 and CDR2 (germline): LGHNA, YNFKEQ. The CDR3 covers 17 residues. Losses at the gene ends were 4 bases for V and 2 bases for J; bases not matched to a gene: 6. CDR3 DNA: TGTGCCAGCAGCCCGGACAGGGGAACGCCTGGGGCCAACGTCCTGACTTTC. Protein sequence: CASSPDRGTPGANVLTF.

The chain couples TRBV25-1 to TRBJ1-1, with D possibly being TRBD1 (5 bases). The length of the CDR3 is 14 residues. Looked up from germline, CDR1 is MGHDK and CDR2 is SYGVNS. V was clipped by 3 bases and J by 4 bases, with 12 bases between them. CDR3 sequence: CASSDEGRGTEAFF. DNA of the CDR3: TGTGCCAGCAGTGACGAGGGACGCGGCACTGAAGCTTTCTTT.